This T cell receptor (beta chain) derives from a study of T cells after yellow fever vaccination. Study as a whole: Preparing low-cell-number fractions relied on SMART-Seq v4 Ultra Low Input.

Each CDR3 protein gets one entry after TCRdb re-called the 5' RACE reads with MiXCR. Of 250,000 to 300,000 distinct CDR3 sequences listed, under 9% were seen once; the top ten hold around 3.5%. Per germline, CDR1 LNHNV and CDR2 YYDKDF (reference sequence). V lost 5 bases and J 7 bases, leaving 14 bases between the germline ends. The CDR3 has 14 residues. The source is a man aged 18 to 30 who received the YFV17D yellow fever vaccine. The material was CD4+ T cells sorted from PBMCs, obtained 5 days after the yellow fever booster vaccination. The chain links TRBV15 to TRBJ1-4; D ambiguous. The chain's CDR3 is CATSRGIGGEKLFF. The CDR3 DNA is TGTGCCACCAGCCGAGGGATCGGTGGTGAAAAACTGTTTTTT.